The clone carrying this TCR beta chain showed up many times. The germline gives CDR1 MNHEY, CDR2 SVGEGT. V was trimmed by 10 bases and J by 0 bases, leaving 16 bases between them. The CDR3 spans 14 residues. This specimen comes from a study of T cells in Graves' hyperthyroidism and ophthalmopathy. TCR beta CDR3 region amplification was performed from RNA transcripts. First-round RT-PCR of the TCR CDR3 relied on the HTBI primer set. From the multiplex PCR reads, TCRdb called clonotypes with MiXCR, one entry per CDR3 protein. The sample holds a few hundred thousand distinct CDR3 sequences, roughly 15% seen once.

Sample: blood. The TCR originated in a woman aged 25-40 years with Graves' ophthalmopathy. The chain links TRBV6-2 or TRBV6-3 to TRBJ2-7; no clear D. The CDR3 region is CAIEDHGYSYEQYF. In DNA, the CDR3 is TGTGCCATCGAAGACCACGGATACTCCTACGAGCAGTACTTC.